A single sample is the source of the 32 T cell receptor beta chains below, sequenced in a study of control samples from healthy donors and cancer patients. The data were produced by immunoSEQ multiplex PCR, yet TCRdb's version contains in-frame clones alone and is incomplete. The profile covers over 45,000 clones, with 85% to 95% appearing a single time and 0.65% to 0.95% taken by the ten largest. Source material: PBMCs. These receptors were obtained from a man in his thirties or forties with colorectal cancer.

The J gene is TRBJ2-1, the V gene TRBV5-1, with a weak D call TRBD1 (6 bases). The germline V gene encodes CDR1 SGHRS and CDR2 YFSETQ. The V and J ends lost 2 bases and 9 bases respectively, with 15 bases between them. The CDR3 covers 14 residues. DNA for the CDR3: TGCGCCAGCAGCTTAAATCAGGGGCCGAGTGAGCAGTTCTTC. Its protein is CASSLNQGPSEQFF.

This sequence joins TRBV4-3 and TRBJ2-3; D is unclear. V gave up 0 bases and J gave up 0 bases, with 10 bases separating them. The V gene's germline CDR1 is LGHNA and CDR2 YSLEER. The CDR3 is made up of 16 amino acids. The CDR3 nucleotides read TGCGCCAGCAGCCAAGACTTGGGCAGAAGCACAGATACGCAGTATTTT. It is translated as CASSQDLGRSTDTQYF.

CDR3 amino acids: CASSQLQGSYNSPLHF. The CDR3 region has the DNA TGTGCCAGCAGCCAATTACAGGGCTCCTATAATTCACCCCTCCACTTT. The chain combines TRBV11-2 with TRBJ1-6, with a possible D match to TRBD1 (6 bases). The germline V gene has CDR1 SGHAT and CDR2 FQNNGV. Trimming cost V 5 bases and J 0 bases, with 11 bases left between them. This CDR3 has 16 amino acids. The whole variable domain, remainder taken from reference TRBV11-2 and TRBJ1-6, is EAGVAQSPRYKIIEKRQSVAFWCNPISGHATLYWYQQILGQGPKLLIQFQNNGVVDDSQLPKDRFSAERLKGVDSTLKIQPAKLEDSAVYLCASSQLQGSYNSPLHFGNGTRLTVT.

CDR3 region: CASSKTPGHNTGELFF. In DNA, the CDR3 is TGCGCCAGCAGCAAAACCCCGGGACACAACACCGGGGAGCTGTTTTTT. This chain joins TRBV5-1 and TRBJ2-2; a weak D match, TRBD1 (6 bases). CDR3 length: 16 amino acids. Germline V lookup: CDR1 SGHRS, CDR2 YFSETQ. Trimming pared 4 bases from V and 2 bases from J, leaving 15 bases between.

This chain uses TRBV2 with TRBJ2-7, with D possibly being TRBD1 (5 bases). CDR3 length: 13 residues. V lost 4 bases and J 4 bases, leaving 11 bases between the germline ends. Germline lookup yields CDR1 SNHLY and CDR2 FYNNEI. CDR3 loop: CASSVRTTYEQYF. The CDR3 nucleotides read TGTGCCAGCAGTGTGAGGACAACTTACGAGCAGTACTTC.

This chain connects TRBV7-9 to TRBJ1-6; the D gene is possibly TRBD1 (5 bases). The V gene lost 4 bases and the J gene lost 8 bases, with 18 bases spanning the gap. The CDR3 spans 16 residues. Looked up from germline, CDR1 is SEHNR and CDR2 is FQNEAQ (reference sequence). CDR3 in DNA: TGTGCCAGCAGCTCTCGGCTGGGGGGGACGGATTCACCCCTCCACTTT. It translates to CASSSRLGGTDSPLHF.

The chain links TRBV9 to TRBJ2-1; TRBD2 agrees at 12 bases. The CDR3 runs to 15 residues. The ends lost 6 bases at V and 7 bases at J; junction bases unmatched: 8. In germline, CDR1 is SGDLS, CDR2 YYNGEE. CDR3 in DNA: TGTGCCAGCACCAAGGGACTAGCGGGTAGGAATGAGCAGTTCTTC. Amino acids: CASTKGLAGRNEQFF.

The CDR3 DNA is TGTGCCAGCAGCTTTGGATTATACGAGCAGTACTTC. This sequence encodes CASSFGLYEQYF. This rearrangement joins TRBV5-6 to TRBJ2-7; D is ambiguous. The germline CDR1 and CDR2 sequences are SGHDT and YYEEEE. V was trimmed by 2 bases and J by 4 bases, leaving 7 bases between them. The CDR3 is made up of 12 amino acids.

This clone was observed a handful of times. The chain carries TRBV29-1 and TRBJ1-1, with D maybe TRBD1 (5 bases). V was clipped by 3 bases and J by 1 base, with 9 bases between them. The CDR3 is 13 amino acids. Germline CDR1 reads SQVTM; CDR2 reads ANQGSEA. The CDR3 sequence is CSVEGGRNTEAFF. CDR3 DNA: TGCAGCGTTGAGGGGGGAAGGAACACTGAAGCTTTCTTT.

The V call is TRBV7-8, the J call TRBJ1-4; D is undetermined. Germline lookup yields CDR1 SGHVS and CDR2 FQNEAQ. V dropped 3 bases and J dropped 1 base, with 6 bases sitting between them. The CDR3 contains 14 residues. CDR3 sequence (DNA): TGTGCCAGCAGCTTGGACGGAACTAATGAAAAACTGTTTTTT. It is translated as CASSLDGTNEKLFF.

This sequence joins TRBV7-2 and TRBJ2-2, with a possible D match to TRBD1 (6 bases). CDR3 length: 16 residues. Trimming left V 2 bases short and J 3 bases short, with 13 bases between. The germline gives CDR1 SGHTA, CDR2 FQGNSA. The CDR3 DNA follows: TGTGCCAGCAGCTTAAATGTGGGGGCCTACACCGGGGAGCTGTTTTTT. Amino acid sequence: CASSLNVGAYTGELFF. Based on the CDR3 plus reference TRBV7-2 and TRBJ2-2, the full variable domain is GAGVSQSPSNKVTEKGKDVELRCDPISGHTALYWYRQSLGQGLEFLIYFQGNSAPDKSGLPSDRFSAERTGGSVSTLTIQRTQQEDSAVYLCASSLNVGAYTGELFFGEGSRLTVL.

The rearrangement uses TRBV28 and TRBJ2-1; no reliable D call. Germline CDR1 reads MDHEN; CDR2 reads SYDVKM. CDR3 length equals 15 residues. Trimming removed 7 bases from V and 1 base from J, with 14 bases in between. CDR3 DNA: TGTGCCAGCACCAGAACAGCTCTTTCCTACAATGAGCAGTTCTTC. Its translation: CASTRTALSYNEQFF.

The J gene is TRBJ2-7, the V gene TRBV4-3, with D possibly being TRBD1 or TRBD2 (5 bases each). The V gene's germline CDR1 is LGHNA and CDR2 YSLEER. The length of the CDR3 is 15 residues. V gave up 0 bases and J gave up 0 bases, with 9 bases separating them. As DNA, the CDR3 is TGCGCCAGCAGCCAAGAAGGGACGGCCTCCTACGAGCAGTACTTC. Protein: CASSQEGTASYEQYF.

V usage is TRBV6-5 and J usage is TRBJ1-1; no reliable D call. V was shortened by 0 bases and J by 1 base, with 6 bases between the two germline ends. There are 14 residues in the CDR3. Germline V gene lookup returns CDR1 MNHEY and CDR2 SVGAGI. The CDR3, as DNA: TGTGCCAGCAGTTACTCGGGTTCGAACACTGAAGCTTTCTTT. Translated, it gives CASSYSGSNTEAFF.

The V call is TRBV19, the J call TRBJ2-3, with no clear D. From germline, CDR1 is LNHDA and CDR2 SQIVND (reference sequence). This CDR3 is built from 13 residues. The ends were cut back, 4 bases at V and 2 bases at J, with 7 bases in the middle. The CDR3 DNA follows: TGTGCCAGTAGTAAGCCGGACACAGATACGCAGTATTTT. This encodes CASSKPDTDTQYF.

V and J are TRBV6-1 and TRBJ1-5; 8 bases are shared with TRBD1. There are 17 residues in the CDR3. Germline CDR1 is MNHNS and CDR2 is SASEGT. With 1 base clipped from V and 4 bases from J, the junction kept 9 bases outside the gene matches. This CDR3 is CASSEGLRQGRNQPQHF. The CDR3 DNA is TGTGCCAGCAGTGAAGGTTTGCGACAGGGGCGGAATCAGCCCCAGCATTTT.

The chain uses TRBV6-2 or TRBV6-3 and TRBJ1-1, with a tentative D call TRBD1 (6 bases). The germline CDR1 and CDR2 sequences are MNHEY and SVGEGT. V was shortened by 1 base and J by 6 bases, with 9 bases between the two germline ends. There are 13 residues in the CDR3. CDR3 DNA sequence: TGTGCCAGCAGTTACTTACAGGGACCTGAAGCTTTCTTT. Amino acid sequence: CASSYLQGPEAFF.

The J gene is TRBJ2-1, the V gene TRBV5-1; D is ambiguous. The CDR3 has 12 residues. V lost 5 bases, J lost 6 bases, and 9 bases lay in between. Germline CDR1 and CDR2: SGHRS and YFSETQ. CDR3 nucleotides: TGCGCCAGCAGTTCGGGCCTCAATGAGCAGTTCTTC. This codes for CASSSGLNEQFF.

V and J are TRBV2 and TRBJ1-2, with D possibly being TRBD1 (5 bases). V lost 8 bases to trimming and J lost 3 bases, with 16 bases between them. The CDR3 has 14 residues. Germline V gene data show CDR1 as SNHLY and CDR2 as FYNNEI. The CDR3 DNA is TGTGCCAGCCGGGGCGTGGGGCCCTACTATGGCTACACCTTC. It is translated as CASRGVGPYYGYTF.

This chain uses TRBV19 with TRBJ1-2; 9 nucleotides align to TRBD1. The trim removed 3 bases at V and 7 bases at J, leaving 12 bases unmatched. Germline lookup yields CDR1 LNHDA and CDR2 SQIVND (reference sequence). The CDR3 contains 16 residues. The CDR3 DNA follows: TGTGCCAGTAGTATCACCCCCCCACAGGGGGCGGGTGGCTACACCTTC. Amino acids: CASSITPPQGAGGYTF.

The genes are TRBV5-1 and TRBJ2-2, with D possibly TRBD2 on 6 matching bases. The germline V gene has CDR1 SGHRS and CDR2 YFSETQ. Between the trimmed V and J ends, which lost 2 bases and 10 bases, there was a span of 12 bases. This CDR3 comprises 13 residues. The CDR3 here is CASSFTREEELFF. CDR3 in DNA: TGCGCCAGCAGCTTTACTAGGGAGGAGGAGCTGTTTTTT.

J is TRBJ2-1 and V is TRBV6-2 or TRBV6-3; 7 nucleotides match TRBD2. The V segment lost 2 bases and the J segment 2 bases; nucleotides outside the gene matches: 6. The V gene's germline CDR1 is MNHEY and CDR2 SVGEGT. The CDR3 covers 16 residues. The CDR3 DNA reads TGTGCCAGCAGTTACCTCGCGGGGGAGCCCTACAATGAGCAGTTCTTC. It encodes CASSYLAGEPYNEQFF.

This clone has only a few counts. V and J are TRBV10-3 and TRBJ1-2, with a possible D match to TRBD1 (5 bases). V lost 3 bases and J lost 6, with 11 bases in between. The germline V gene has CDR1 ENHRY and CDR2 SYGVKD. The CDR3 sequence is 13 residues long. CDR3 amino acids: CAISDREVDGYTF. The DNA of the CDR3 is TGTGCCATCAGTGACAGGGAAGTTGATGGCTACACCTTC.

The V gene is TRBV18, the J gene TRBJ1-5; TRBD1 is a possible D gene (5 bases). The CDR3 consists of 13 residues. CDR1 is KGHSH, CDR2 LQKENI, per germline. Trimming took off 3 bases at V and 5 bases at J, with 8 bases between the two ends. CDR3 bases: TGTGCCAGCTCACCTCAGACAGATCAGCCCCAGCATTTT. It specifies CASSPQTDQPQHF.

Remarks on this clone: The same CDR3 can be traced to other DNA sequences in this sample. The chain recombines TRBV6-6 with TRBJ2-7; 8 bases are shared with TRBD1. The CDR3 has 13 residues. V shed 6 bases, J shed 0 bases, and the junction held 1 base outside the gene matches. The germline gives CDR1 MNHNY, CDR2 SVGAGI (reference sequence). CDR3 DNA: TGTGCCAGCAGGGGGACAGGCTCCTACGAGCAGTACTTC. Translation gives CASRGTGSYEQYF.

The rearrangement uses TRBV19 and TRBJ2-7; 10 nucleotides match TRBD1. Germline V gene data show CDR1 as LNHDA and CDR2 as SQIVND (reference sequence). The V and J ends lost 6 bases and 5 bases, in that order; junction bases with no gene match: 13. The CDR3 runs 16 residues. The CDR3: CASSLRIGTGVHEQYV. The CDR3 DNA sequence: TGTGCCAGTAGCCTCCGGATCGGGACAGGGGTACACGAGCAGTACGTC.

CDR3 in amino acids: CASRQDYNSPLHF. CDR3 DNA sequence: TGTGCCAGCAGACAGGATTATAATTCACCCCTCCACTTT. The chain has TRBV12-3 or TRBV12-4 and TRBJ1-6, with a tentative D call TRBD1 (5 bases). The CDR3 has 13 residues. V dropped 6 bases and J dropped 4 bases, with 7 bases sitting between them.

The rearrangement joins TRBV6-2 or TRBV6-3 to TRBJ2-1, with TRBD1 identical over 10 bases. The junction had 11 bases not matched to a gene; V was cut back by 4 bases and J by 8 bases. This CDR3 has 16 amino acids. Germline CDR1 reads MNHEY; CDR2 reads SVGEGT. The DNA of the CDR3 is TGTGCCAGCAGTTTCTCAGACAGGGGGCTTTTCTATGAGCAGTTCTTC. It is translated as CASSFSDRGLFYEQFF.

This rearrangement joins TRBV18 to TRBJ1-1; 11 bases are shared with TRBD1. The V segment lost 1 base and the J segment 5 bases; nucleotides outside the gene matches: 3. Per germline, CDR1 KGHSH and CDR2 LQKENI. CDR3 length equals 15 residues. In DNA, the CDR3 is TGTGCCAGCTCACCACAGGGACAGGGGGGTACTGAAGCTTTCTTT. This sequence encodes CASSPQGQGGTEAFF.

Written as DNA, the CDR3 is TGTGCCAGCTCACCACCAGGGCTGTCAGGGACTGAAGCTTTCTTT. This sequence encodes CASSPPGLSGTEAFF. The chain couples TRBV18 to TRBJ1-1; TRBD1 is a possible D gene (5 bases). The CDR3 extends over 15 amino acids. The V end was cut by 0 bases, the J end by 5 bases, with 13 bases between. Germline values: CDR1 KGHSH, CDR2 LQKENI.

As DNA, the CDR3 is TGTGCCAGCACCTTCAGAGAATATAGCAATCAGCCCCAGCATTTT. Its protein product is CASTFREYSNQPQHF. This chain links TRBV7-9 with TRBJ1-5, with D unresolved. Looked up from germline, CDR1 is SEHNR and CDR2 is FQNEAQ (reference sequence). The V gene lost 7 bases and the J gene lost 0 bases, with 13 bases spanning the gap. The CDR3 length is 15 residues.

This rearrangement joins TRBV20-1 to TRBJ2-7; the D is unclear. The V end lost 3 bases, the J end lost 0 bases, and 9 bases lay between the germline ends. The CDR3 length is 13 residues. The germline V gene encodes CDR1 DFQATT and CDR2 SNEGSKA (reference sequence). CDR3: CSASLPDSYEQYV. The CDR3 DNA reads TGCAGTGCTAGTTTACCAGACTCCTACGAGCAGTACGTC.